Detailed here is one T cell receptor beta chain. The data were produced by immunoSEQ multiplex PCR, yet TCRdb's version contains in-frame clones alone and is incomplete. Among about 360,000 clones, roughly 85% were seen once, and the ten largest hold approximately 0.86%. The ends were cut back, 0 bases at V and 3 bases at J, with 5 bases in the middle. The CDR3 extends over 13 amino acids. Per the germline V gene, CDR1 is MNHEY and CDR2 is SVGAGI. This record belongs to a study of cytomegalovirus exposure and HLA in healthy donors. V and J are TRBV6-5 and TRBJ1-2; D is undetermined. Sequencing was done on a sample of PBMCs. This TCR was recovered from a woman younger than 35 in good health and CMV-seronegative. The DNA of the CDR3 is TGTGCCAGCAGTTACTCTCGGTACTATGGCTACACCTTC. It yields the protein CASSYSRYYGYTF.